Here is one TCR beta chain with its context. This sample is part of a study of T cells in localized non-small cell lung cancer. Germline CDR1 SGHDN, CDR2 FVKESK. The CDR3 covers 15 residues. Between the trimmed V and J ends, which lost 0 bases and 4 bases, there was a span of 12 bases. Clones were sequenced by immunoSEQ multiplex PCR, and TCRdb holds only the in-frame ones, with some missing. The sample consists of about 22,000 clones, about nine tenths of them appearing once. The clonotype comes from a man aged 35 to 70 with stage II squamous cell lung carcinoma. V is TRBV14 and J is TRBJ1-2, with D unclear. Sequenced here: PBMCs, sampled before any cancer treatment. The CDR3 is CASSQERQYSYGYTF. The CDR3 DNA reads TGTGCCAGCAGCCAAGAACGCCAGTACAGCTATGGCTACACCTTC.